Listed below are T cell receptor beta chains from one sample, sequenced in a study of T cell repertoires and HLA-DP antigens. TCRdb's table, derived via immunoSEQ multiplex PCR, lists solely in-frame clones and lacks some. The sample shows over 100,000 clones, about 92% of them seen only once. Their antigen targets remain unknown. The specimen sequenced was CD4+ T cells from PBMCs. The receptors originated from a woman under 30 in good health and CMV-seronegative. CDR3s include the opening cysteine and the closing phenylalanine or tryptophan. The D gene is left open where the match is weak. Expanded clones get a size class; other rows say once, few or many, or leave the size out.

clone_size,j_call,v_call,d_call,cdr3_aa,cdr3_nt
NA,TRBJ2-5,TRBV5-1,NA,CASSLGQQETQYF,TGCGCCAGCAGCTTGGGGCAGCAAGAGACCCAGTACTTC
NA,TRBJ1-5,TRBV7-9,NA,CASSLGGDGQPQHF,TGTGCCAGCAGCTTAGGAGGGGACGGTCAGCCCCAGCATTTT
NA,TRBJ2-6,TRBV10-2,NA,CASSDGGSPIRSSGANVLTF,TGCGCCAGCAGTGATGGAGGCAGCCCAATAAGAAGCTCTGGGGCCAACGTCCTGACTTTC
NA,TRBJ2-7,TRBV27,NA,CASGMTPLLEQYF,TGTGCCAGCGGGATGACGCCCCTACTCGAGCAGTACTTC
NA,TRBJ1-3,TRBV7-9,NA,CASSSTRQESSGNTIYF,TGTGCCAGCAGCTCAACCCGACAGGAGTCGTCGGGAAACACCATATATTTT
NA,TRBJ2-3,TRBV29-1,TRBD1,CSVAGTGYRTDTQYF,TGCAGCGTAGCCGGGACAGGGTATCGCACAGATACGCAGTATTTT
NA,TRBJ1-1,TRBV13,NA,CASSLLGLEIMNTEAFF,TGTGCCAGCAGCTTACTGGGGCTAGAGATCATGAACACTGAAGCTTTCTTT
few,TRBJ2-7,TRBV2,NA,CASSIYYEQYF,TGTGCCAGCAGTATTTACTACGAGCAGTACTTC
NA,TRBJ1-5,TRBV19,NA,CASSIDRTRSTNQPQHF,TGTGCCAGTAGTATAGATCGAACCAGGTCTACCAATCAGCCCCAGCATTTT
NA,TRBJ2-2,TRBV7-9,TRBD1,CASSLPQGATGELFF,TGTGCCAGCAGCTTGCCTCAGGGGGCCACCGGGGAGCTGTTTTTT
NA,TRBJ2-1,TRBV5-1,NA,CASSLPTDNNEQFF,TGCGCCAGCAGCTTGCCGACAGATAACAATGAGCAGTTCTTC
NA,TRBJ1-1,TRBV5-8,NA,CASIEEIGLNTEAFF,TGTGCCAGCATAGAGGAGATTGGGCTGAACACTGAAGCTTTCTTT
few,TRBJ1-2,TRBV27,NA,CASSLAIGTAGYTF,TGTGCCAGCAGTTTAGCGATCGGGACGGCGGGCTACACCTTC